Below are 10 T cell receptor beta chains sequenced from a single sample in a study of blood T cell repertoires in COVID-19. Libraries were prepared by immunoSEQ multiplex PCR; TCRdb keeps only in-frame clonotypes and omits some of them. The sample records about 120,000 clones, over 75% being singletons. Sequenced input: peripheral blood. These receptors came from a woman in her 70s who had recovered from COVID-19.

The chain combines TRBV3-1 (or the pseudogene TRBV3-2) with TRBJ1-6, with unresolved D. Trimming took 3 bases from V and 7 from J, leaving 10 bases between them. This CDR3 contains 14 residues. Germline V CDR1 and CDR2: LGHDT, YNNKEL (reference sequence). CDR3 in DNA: TGTGCCAGCAGCCAGCCGGGTCCAAATTCACCCCTCCACTTT. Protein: CASSQPGPNSPLHF.

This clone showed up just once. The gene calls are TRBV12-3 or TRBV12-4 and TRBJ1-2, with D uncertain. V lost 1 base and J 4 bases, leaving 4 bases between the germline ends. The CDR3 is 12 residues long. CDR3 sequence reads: CASSLGIYGYTF. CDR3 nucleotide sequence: TGTGCCAGCAGTTTAGGTATCTATGGCTACACCTTC.

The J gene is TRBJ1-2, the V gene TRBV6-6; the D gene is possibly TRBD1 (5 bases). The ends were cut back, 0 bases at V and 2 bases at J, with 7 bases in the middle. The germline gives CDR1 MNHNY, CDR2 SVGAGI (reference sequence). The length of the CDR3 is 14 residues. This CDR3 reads CASSYSKGNYGYTF. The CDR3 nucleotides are TGTGCCAGCAGTTACTCGAAGGGGAACTATGGCTACACCTTC.

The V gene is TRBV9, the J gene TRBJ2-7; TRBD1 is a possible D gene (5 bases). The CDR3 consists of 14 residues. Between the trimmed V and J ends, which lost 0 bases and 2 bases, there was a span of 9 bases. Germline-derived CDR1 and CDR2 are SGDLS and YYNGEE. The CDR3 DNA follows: TGTGCCAGCAGCGTAGGGGGCGCTACCTACGAGCAGTACTTC. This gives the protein CASSVGGATYEQYF.

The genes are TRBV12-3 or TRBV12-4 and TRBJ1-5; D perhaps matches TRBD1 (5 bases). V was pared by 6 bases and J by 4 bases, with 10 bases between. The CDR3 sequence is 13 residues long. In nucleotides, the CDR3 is TGTGCCAGCAGCAGACAGAGTAATCAGCCCCAGCATTTT. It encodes CASSRQSNQPQHF.

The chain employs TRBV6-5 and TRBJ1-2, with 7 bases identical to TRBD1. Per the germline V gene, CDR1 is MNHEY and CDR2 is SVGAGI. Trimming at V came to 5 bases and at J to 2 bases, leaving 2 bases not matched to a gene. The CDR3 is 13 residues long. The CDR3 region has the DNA TGTGCCAGCAGTCGGGACAGCAACTATGGCTACACCTTC. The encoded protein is CASSRDSNYGYTF.

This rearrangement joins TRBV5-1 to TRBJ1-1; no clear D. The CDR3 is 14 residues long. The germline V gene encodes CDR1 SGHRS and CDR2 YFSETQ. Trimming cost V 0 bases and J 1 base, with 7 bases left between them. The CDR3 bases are TGCGCCAGCAGCTTGGACTTGCGGAACACTGAAGCTTTCTTT. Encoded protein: CASSLDLRNTEAFF.

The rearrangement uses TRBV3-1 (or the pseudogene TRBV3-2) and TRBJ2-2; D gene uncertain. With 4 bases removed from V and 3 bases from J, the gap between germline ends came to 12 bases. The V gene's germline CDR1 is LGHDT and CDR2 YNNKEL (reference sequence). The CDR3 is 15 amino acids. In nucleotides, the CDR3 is TGTGCCAGCAGCCCGTACTTCTACTACACCGGGGAGCTGTTTTTT. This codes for CASSPYFYYTGELFF.

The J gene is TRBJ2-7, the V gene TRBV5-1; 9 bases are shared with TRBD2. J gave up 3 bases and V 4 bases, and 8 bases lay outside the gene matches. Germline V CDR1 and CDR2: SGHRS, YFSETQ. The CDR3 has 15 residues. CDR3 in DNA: TGCGCCAGCAGCCTAAGCGGGAGGTACCTCTACGAGCAGTACTTC. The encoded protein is CASSLSGRYLYEQYF.

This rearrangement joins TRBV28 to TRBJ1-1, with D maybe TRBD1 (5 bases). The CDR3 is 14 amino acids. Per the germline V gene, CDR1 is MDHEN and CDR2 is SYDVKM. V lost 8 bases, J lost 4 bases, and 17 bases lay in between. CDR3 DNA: TGTGCCAGCGAATCACGGGGGGGAAGCACTGAAGCTTTCTTT. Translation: CASESRGGSTEAFF.